This TCR delta chain stems from a study of gamma-delta T cells after stem cell transplantation. TCRdb re-processed the RT-PCR reads via CATT. This sample has roughly 3,000 delta-chain clones, with around 16% found just once. On this clone itself: A much larger clone sits a single nucleotide away, making a read error possible.

The CDR3 is 14 residues long. CDR1 and CDR2 from the germline V gene are GEAIGNYY and EKD. The V and J ends lost 1 base and 1 base respectively, with 9 bases between them. The receptor was isolated from a human donor. It is not recorded whose cells these are; they may come from a transplant donor. The J gene is TRDJ1, the V gene TRDV2; D is unclear. Sequencing was done on a sample of gamma-delta T cells. CDR3 protein: CACDTVLTTDKLIF. In DNA, the CDR3 is TGTGCCTGTGACACGGTACTGACCACCGATAAACTCATCTTT.